This entry lists 18 T cell receptor beta chains sequenced from one sample in a study of shared clonotypes between healthy human individuals. Naivety among CD8 cells was defined by CD45RO negativity and positive CCR7 selection, thereby excluding terminally differentiated effector memory CD45RA+ cells. Profiled with immunoSEQ multiplex PCR; TCRdb holds only in-frame clones, not every one. The sample lists some 2,000,000 clones, about 95% occurring once. The sample was naive CD8+ T cells sorted from blood. The receptors originated from a man aged 18 to 35 in good health.

This chain connects TRBV2 to TRBJ2-7, with 9 bases aligning to TRBD2. The CDR3 length is 14 residues. The trim removed 7 bases at V and 6 bases at J, leaving 10 bases unmatched. Per germline, CDR1 SNHLY and CDR2 FYNNEI. As DNA, the CDR3 is TGTGCCAGCAAATCCGGGACTAGCTCGATCGAGCAGTACTTC. Protein product: CASKSGTSSIEQYF.

This clone appeared a single time. This chain uses TRBV14 with TRBJ2-7, with TRBD1 identical over 8 bases. This CDR3 has 14 residues. V gave up 3 bases and J gave up 2 bases; unmatched junction bases: 3. Germline V lookup: CDR1 SGHDN, CDR2 FVKESK. CDR3 sequence reads: CASSHWDRPYEQYF. CDR3 bases: TGTGCCAGCAGCCACTGGGACAGGCCCTACGAGCAGTACTTC.

The rearrangement links TRBV7-8 to TRBJ2-3; 7 bases map to TRBD2. The V gene's germline CDR1 is SGHVS and CDR2 FQNEAQ. CDR3 size: 19 residues. The junction had 17 bases not matched to a gene; V was cut back by 5 bases and J by 0 bases. The CDR3 region is CASSHYVLAATTSTDTQYF. The CDR3 DNA follows: TGTGCCAGCAGCCACTACGTCCTAGCGGCCACAACTAGCACAGATACGCAGTATTTT. The full variable domain, its missing parts supplied by reference TRBV7-8 and TRBJ2-3, is GAGVSQSPRYKVAKRGQDVALRCDPISGHVSLFWYQQALGQGPEFLTYFQNEAQLDKSGLPSDRFFAERPEGSVSTLKIQRTQQEDSAVYLCASSHYVLAATTSTDTQYFGPGTRLTVL.

The chain combines TRBV4-3 with TRBJ2-3, with TRBD1 as a possible D gene (6 bases). Looked up from germline, CDR1 is LGHNA and CDR2 is YSLEER. The CDR3 spans 16 residues. With 0 bases removed from V and 2 bases from J, the gap between germline ends came to 12 bases. The CDR3 DNA reads TGCGCCAGCAGCCAAGAATGGGACATCTACACAGATACGCAGTATTTT. Protein sequence: CASSQEWDIYTDTQYF.

The chain employs TRBV5-4 and TRBJ2-5, with TRBD1 matching over 8 bases. V gave up 4 bases and J gave up 2 bases; unmatched junction bases: 7. The CDR3 is 15 amino acids. The germline CDR1 and CDR2 sequences are SGHNT and YYREEE (reference sequence). CDR3 DNA sequence: TGTGCCAGCAGCGGGGGACAGGTGGTACAAGAGACCCAGTACTTC. This codes for CASSGGQVVQETQYF. Filled out from reference TRBV5-4 and TRBJ2-5, the complete variable domain reads ETGVTQSPTHLIKTRGQQVTLRCSSQSGHNTVSWYQQALGQGPQFIFQYYREEENGRGNFPPRFSGLQFPNYSSELNVNALELDDSALYLCASSGGQVVQETQYFGPGTRLLVL.

V is TRBV4-1 and J is TRBJ2-2; 9 bases are a match to TRBD1. The V segment lost 3 bases and the J segment 5 bases; nucleotides outside the gene matches: 7. CDR1 and CDR2 (germline): MGHRA, YSYEKL. The CDR3 is 16 residues long. The CDR3 DNA sequence: TGCGCCAGCAGCCACCGGACAGGGGAGGGGACCGGGGAGCTGTTTTTT. Its protein product is CASSHRTGEGTGELFF.

Note on this clone: Additional DNA sequences in this sample encode the identical CDR3. V gene TRBV27 combines with J gene TRBJ1-3; D not certain. Germline loops: CDR1 MNHEY, CDR2 SMNVEV (reference sequence). The V end was cut by 3 bases, the J end by 4 bases, with 7 bases between. The CDR3 contains 13 residues. CDR3 in DNA: TGTGCCAGCAGTTTTTTAGGGGGAAACACCATATATTTT. Protein sequence: CASSFLGGNTIYF.

The chain joins TRBV4-3 to TRBJ2-1, with 10 bases lining up with TRBD2. The trim removed 3 bases at V and 4 bases at J, leaving 6 bases unmatched. Germline assignment: CDR1 LGHNA and CDR2 YSLEER. This CDR3 is 16 amino acids long. CDR3 bases: TGCGCCAGCAGCCAGCTCGGGACTAGCGTATACAATGAGCAGTTCTTC. It yields the protein CASSQLGTSVYNEQFF.

The gene calls are TRBV5-4 and TRBJ2-1, with 7 bases identical to TRBD2. J was trimmed by 6 bases and V by 4 bases; bases with no gene match: 1. This CDR3 has 12 residues. The germline V gene has CDR1 SGHNT and CDR2 YYREEE (reference sequence). In DNA form, the CDR3 reads TGTGCCAGCAGCAGCGGGGTCAATGAGCAGTTCTTC. Translating gives CASSSGVNEQFF.

The rearrangement joins TRBV28 to TRBJ1-4; D is unclear. The CDR3 is made up of 14 amino acids. The germline gives CDR1 MDHEN, CDR2 SYDVKM. V gave up 2 bases and J gave up 8 bases, with 12 bases separating them. This CDR3 reads CASSLTGYGEKLFF. The CDR3 DNA is TGTGCCAGCAGTTTAACGGGATACGGGGAAAAACTGTTTTTT. Full variable domain (remainder filled in from reference TRBV28 and TRBJ1-4): DVKVTQSSRYLVKRTGEKVFLECVQDMDHENMFWYRQDPGLGLRLIYFSYDVKMKEKGDIPEGYSVSREKKERFSLILESASTNQTSMYLCASSLTGYGEKLFFGSGTQLSVL.

J is TRBJ2-1 and V is TRBV27; D is undetermined. This CDR3 spans 13 amino acids. V shed 6 bases and J shed 0 bases, with 6 bases lying between them. Germline V gene sequence: CDR1 MNHEY, CDR2 SMNVEV (reference sequence). The DNA for the CDR3 is TGTGCCAGCAGCAAAACCTCCTACAATGAGCAGTTCTTC. Protein: CASSKTSYNEQFF.

The chain links TRBV11-2 to TRBJ2-7, with D unresolved. Per germline, CDR1 SGHAT and CDR2 FQNNGV. CDR3 size: 13 residues. Trimming pared 5 bases from V and 3 bases from J, leaving 11 bases between. CDR3 sequence reads: CASSGVLVYEQYF. CDR3 DNA: TGTGCCAGCAGCGGGGTATTAGTCTACGAGCAGTACTTC. The full variable domain, its missing parts supplied by reference TRBV11-2 and TRBJ2-7, is EAGVAQSPRYKIIEKRQSVAFWCNPISGHATLYWYQQILGQGPKLLIQFQNNGVVDDSQLPKDRFSAERLKGVDSTLKIQPAKLEDSAVYLCASSGVLVYEQYFGPGTRLTVT.

DNA of the CDR3: TGTGCCAGCAGTGAATCGACTAGCGGAGCAGATACGCAGTATTTT. Its translation: CASSESTSGADTQYF. This rearrangement joins TRBV2 to TRBJ2-3; 9 bases agree with TRBD2. CDR1 is SNHLY, CDR2 FYNNEI, per germline. The CDR3 sequence is 15 residues long. Unmatched junction bases numbered 4, after V lost 2 bases and J lost 4 bases.

The chain recombines TRBV9 with TRBJ1-1; D is uncertain. The germline V gene encodes CDR1 SGDLS and CDR2 YYNGEE. The CDR3 length is 16 residues. V shed 5 bases and J shed 0 bases, with 17 bases lying between them. The DNA of the CDR3 is TGTGCCAGCAGACCGCCGGTCCTCGGACTGAACACTGAAGCTTTCTTT. Protein sequence: CASRPPVLGLNTEAFF.

The rearrangement joins TRBV4-1 to TRBJ1-1; perhaps TRBD1 as D (5 bases). The germline gives CDR1 MGHRA, CDR2 YSYEKL. There are 16 residues in the CDR3. The germline V and J ends were trimmed by 4 bases and 0 bases, with 15 bases remaining between them. The CDR3 coding sequence is TGCGCCAGCAGCCTTGATGTGGGACTGTTGAACACTGAAGCTTTCTTT. It encodes CASSLDVGLLNTEAFF.

The rearrangement links TRBV19 to TRBJ2-5; a weak D match, TRBD2 (6 bases). This CDR3 has 12 amino acids. Deletions cut 4 bases from V and 5 bases from J, with 8 bases between. The germline V gene has CDR1 LNHDA and CDR2 SQIVND (reference sequence). CDR3 in DNA: TGTGCCAGTAGTACTAGCGCGGAGACCCAGTACTTC. Protein: CASSTSAETQYF.

This clone was seen more than once but under ten times. The CDR3 DNA reads as TGTGCCAGTAGTATATGGGATGTCAATGAGCAGTTCTTC. Translation gives CASSIWDVNEQFF. The chain joins TRBV19 to TRBJ2-1; the D is unclear. Germline assignment: CDR1 LNHDA and CDR2 SQIVND (reference sequence). This CDR3 is 13 amino acids long. V was pared by 2 bases and J by 6 bases, with 8 bases between.

The rearrangement joins TRBV4-1 to TRBJ2-1; D gene unclear. The V end lost 1 base, the J end lost 10 bases, and 8 bases lay between the germline ends. Germline lookup yields CDR1 MGHRA and CDR2 YSYEKL. The CDR3 spans 12 residues. The CDR3 DNA reads TGCGCCAGCAGCCAAGCAAGGGCCGAGCAGTTCTTC. The encoded protein is CASSQARAEQFF.